Described below is a single T cell receptor beta chain sequence and its context. Germline V gene lookup returns CDR1 KGHSH and CDR2 LQKENI. The CDR3 loop spans 16 amino acids. Germline trimming cut 1 base from V and 7 bases from J; bases unmatched to any gene: 5. The sample belongs to a study of blood T cell repertoires in COVID-19. At the level of the study: Sample material is recorded as cDNA or gDNA derived from T cells, B-cell-depleted T cells, or PBMCs.

Original processing notes: Amplification with reference gene primers provided the estimates of nucleated cell counts. Profiled with immunoSEQ multiplex PCR; TCRdb holds only in-frame clones, not every one. Clone size and V and J calls were adopted from that table, with D and trimming inferred from the DNA. The table records 150,000 to 200,000 clones, more than 65% of them present only once. This TCR was recovered from a woman aged 45-60 years with acute COVID-19. Sequencing was performed on PBMCs or T cells enriched from blood (not recorded which). The rearrangement links TRBV18 to TRBJ2-4, with TRBD1 matching 12 bases. The CDR3: CASSPLGTGGENIQYF. DNA for the CDR3: TGTGCCAGCTCACCACTCGGGACAGGGGGCGAGAACATTCAGTACTTC.